This T cell receptor beta chain was sequenced during a study of blood T cell repertoires in COVID-19. TCRdb's table, derived via immunoSEQ multiplex PCR, lists solely in-frame clones and lacks some. The top ten hold around 8.9% of the sample, which has about 320,000 clones, about nine tenths seen once. V dropped 0 bases and J dropped 1 base, with 21 bases sitting between them. The germline V gene encodes CDR1 LGHNA and CDR2 YSLEER. This CDR3 comprises 19 residues. This chain joins TRBV4-3 and TRBJ1-2; no firm D call. This sequence was found in a woman between 18 and 30 years old who had recovered from COVID-19. Sample: PBMCs or T cells enriched from blood (not recorded which). Written as DNA, the CDR3 is TGCGCCAGCAGCCAAGATAGCCCCTTCCGCCTTTCTAATAACTATGGCTACACCTTC. It codes for CASSQDSPFRLSNNYGYTF.